The next 21 T cell receptor beta chains were all read from a single sample in a study of control samples from healthy donors and cancer patients. Data came from immunoSEQ multiplex PCR; TCRdb stores just in-frame clones and leaves some out. The table has 120,000 to 150,000 clones, approximately 94% seen once; the top ten hold less than 6%. The material sequenced was blood. Source of these receptors: a man aged 18 to 35 in good health.

The rearrangement uses TRBV3-1 (or the pseudogene TRBV3-2) and TRBJ2-1; TRBD1 matches 8 bases. Germline lookup yields CDR1 LGHDT and CDR2 YNNKEL (reference sequence). The trim removed 4 bases at V and 0 bases at J, leaving 8 bases unmatched. The CDR3 has 17 residues. CDR3 DNA sequence: TGTGCCAGCAGCCCCCTACGACAGGGGAGCTCCTACAATGAGCAGTTCTTC. As protein: CASSPLRQGSSYNEQFF.

The chain uses TRBV19 and TRBJ1-6, with 7 bases identical to TRBD1. The germline CDR1 and CDR2 sequences are LNHDA and SQIVND (reference sequence). This CDR3 contains 13 residues. V lost 1 base, J lost 13 bases, and 4 bases stayed unmatched. CDR3 in amino acids: CASSIGRGAPLHF. The CDR3, as DNA: TGTGCCAGTAGTATAGGCAGGGGGGCGCCCCTCCACTTT.

In this sample, this clone turned up a few times. In DNA form, the CDR3 reads TGTGCCAGCAGTGAAGCGGAGGCCACAGATACGCAGTATTTT. Amino acids: CASSEAEATDTQYF. The J gene is TRBJ2-3, the V gene TRBV6-1, with D perhaps matching TRBD2 (5 bases). CDR3 size: 14 residues. Trimming pared 0 bases from V and 2 bases from J, leaving 6 bases between. Germline values: CDR1 MNHNS, CDR2 SASEGT.

The V call is TRBV10-2, the J call TRBJ1-1; TRBD1 agrees at 8 bases. In germline, CDR1 is WSHSY, CDR2 SAAADI. V was clipped by 5 bases and J by 8 bases; unmatched bases: 4. This CDR3 has 12 amino acids. DNA of the CDR3: TGCGCCAGCAGTCCCAGGGGGCGGGAAGCTTTCTTT. It is translated as CASSPRGREAFF.

The chain uses TRBV7-9 and TRBJ1-2; 7 bases fit TRBD1. CDR1 SEHNR and CDR2 FQNEAQ come from the germline V gene (reference sequence). J gave up 4 bases and V 8 bases, and 10 bases lay outside the gene matches. The CDR3 has 14 residues. CDR3 in DNA: TGTGCCAGCGGCCAGGGGGGGCTCTTCTATGGCTACACCTTC. Amino acids: CASGQGGLFYGYTF. The full variable domain, its missing parts supplied by reference TRBV7-9 and TRBJ1-2, is DTGVSQNPRHKITKRGQNVTFRCDPISEHNRLYWYRQTLGQGPEFLTYFQNEAQLEKSRLLSDRFSAERPKGSFSTLEIQRTEQGDSAMYLCASGQGGLFYGYTFGSGTRLTVV.

The chain is built from TRBV6-5 and TRBJ1-1; maybe TRBD1 (6 bases). V lost 0 bases and J lost 3, with 14 bases in between. The CDR3 consists of 16 residues. Germline V lookup: CDR1 MNHEY, CDR2 SVGAGI. The CDR3 sequence is CASSYSKRGAHTEAFF. CDR3 nucleotide sequence: TGTGCCAGCAGTTACTCGAAAAGGGGGGCCCACACTGAAGCTTTCTTT.

The V and J genes are TRBV7-6 and TRBJ1-1, with D possibly being TRBD1 (6 bases). The CDR3 contains 14 residues. The germline CDR1 and CDR2 sequences are SGHVS and FNYEAQ. V dropped 5 bases and J dropped 4 bases, with 14 bases sitting between them. The CDR3 reads CASSLEGGGTEAFF. CDR3 bases: TGTGCCAGCAGCCTAGAGGGGGGGGGCACTGAAGCTTTCTTT.

The rearrangement joins TRBV4-1 to TRBJ2-5; D remains ambiguous. This CDR3 contains 14 residues. Germline V CDR1 and CDR2: MGHRA, YSYEKL. Trimming removed 0 bases at V and 5 bases at J, with 10 bases between. In DNA form, the CDR3 reads TGCGCCAGCAGCCAAGAAGTTACAGAGGAGACCCAGTACTTC. This gives the protein CASSQEVTEETQYF.

This clone has a handful of counts. The gene calls are TRBV29-1 and TRBJ1-3, with D unresolved. In germline, CDR1 is SQVTM, CDR2 ANQGSEA. This CDR3 spans 14 amino acids. V was pared by 2 bases and J by 0 bases, with 8 bases between. The chain's CDR3 is CSVESASSGNTIYF. The CDR3 DNA follows: TGCAGCGTTGAATCAGCGAGCTCTGGAAACACCATATATTTT.

The rearrangement joins TRBV7-8 to TRBJ2-6; possibly TRBD1 for D (5 bases). Germline CDR1 reads SGHVS; CDR2 reads FQNEAQ. The CDR3 totals 19 residues. V dropped 4 bases and J dropped 2 bases, with 21 bases sitting between them. The CDR3 DNA reads TGTGCCAGCAGCTCATCACGTGGCAGGGAAATCCCTGGGGCCAACGTCCTGACTTTC. This translates into CASSSSRGREIPGANVLTF.

The rearrangement uses TRBV30 and TRBJ1-1; TRBD1 agrees at 7 bases. V was clipped by 8 bases and J by 0 bases; unmatched bases: 6. This CDR3 is built from 13 residues. Germline assignment: CDR1 GTSNPN and CDR2 SVGIG (reference sequence). DNA of the CDR3: TGTGCCAGGACAGGACCTATGAACACTGAAGCTTTCTTT. Its translation is CARTGPMNTEAFF.

The genes are TRBV13 and TRBJ2-3; D unclear. Germline V CDR1 and CDR2: PRHDT, FYEKMQ (reference sequence). Trimming pared 2 bases from V and 4 bases from J, leaving 16 bases between. The CDR3 is 16 amino acids. CDR3 nucleotide sequence: TGTGCCAGCAGCTTACTCGGAGAGTCCCTCCCAGATACGCAGTATTTT. This translates into CASSLLGESLPDTQYF.

The J gene is TRBJ2-7, the V gene TRBV15; TRBD2 agrees at 11 bases. V dropped 2 bases and J dropped 3; count of bases not matched to a gene: 3. The CDR3 contains 15 residues. Germline CDR1 is LNHNV and CDR2 is YYDKDF (reference sequence). The CDR3 DNA sequence: TGTGCCACCAGCAGACTTCTAGCGGGAGGCTACGAGCAGTACTTC. This codes for CATSRLLAGGYEQYF. The whole variable domain, remainder taken from reference TRBV15 and TRBJ2-7, is DAMVIQNPRYQVTQFGKPVTLSCSQTLNHNVMYWYQQKSSQAPKLLFHYYDKDFNNEADTPDNFQSRRPNTSFCFLDIRSPGLGDTAMYLCATSRLLAGGYEQYFGPGTRLTVT.

In the case of this clone: Different DNA sequences within this sample yield the same CDR3. The V call is TRBV30, the J call TRBJ2-5, with D perhaps TRBD1 (7 bases). V was clipped by 3 bases and J by 4 bases, with 9 bases between them. Germline V gives CDR1 GTSNPN, CDR2 SVGIG (reference sequence). The CDR3 runs to 12 residues. This CDR3 is CAWSQGGETQYF. CDR3 in DNA: TGTGCCTGGAGCCAGGGGGGAGAGACCCAGTACTTC.

The CDR3, as DNA: TGTGCCAGCAGCTGGATCGGGGTACACGGCTATGGCTACACCTTC. Translation: CASSWIGVHGYGYTF. The J gene is TRBJ1-2, the V gene TRBV5-4; D ambiguous. V shed 3 bases and J shed 4 bases, with 16 bases lying between them. The CDR3 consists of 15 residues. The germline V gene has CDR1 SGHNT and CDR2 YYREEE (reference sequence).

The gene calls are TRBV7-9 and TRBJ2-2; the D is unclear. Trimming took off 2 bases at V and 6 bases at J, with 4 bases between the two ends. This CDR3 spans 12 amino acids. Germline loops: CDR1 SEHNR, CDR2 FQNEAQ (reference sequence). The CDR3 DNA reads TGTGCCAGCAGCTTAACTCCCGGGGAGCTGTTTTTT. Its protein is CASSLTPGELFF.

The V call is TRBV30, the J call TRBJ1-5; unclear D gene. V was pared by 2 bases and J by 1 base, with 9 bases between. The germline V gene has CDR1 GTSNPN and CDR2 SVGIG (reference sequence). The CDR3 runs 14 residues. CDR3 sequence reads: CAWSQEESNQPQHF. The CDR3 DNA follows: TGTGCCTGGAGTCAAGAGGAAAGCAATCAGCCCCAGCATTTT.

The gene calls are TRBV11-2 and TRBJ1-2; D not certain. V gave up 1 base and J gave up 1 base, with 7 bases separating them. The CDR3 is 14 residues long. Germline V gene sequence: CDR1 SGHAT, CDR2 FQNNGV. The chain's CDR3 is CASSLAGYNYGYTF. The CDR3 coding sequence is TGTGCCAGCAGCTTAGCCGGATATAACTATGGCTACACCTTC.

V and J are TRBV30 and TRBJ1-2, with 9 bases identical to TRBD1. Germline loops: CDR1 GTSNPN, CDR2 SVGIG (reference sequence). V shed 3 bases and J 0 bases; nucleotides not matched to a gene: 5. This CDR3 is built from 15 residues. CDR3 residues: CAWRPRTGANYGYTF. The CDR3 DNA sequence: TGTGCCTGGAGACCCCGGACAGGGGCTAACTATGGCTACACCTTC. The variable domain in full, with the rest retrieved from reference TRBV30 and TRBJ1-2, is SQTIHQWPATLVQPVGSPLSLECTVEGTSNPNLYWYRQAAGRGLQLLFYSVGIGQISSEVPQNLSASRPQDRQFILSSKKLLLSDSGFYLCAWRPRTGANYGYTFGSGTRLTVV.

This chain uses TRBV13 with TRBJ2-1; TRBD1 aligns across 12 bases. Trimming at V came to 0 bases and at J to 8 bases, leaving 11 bases not matched to a gene. This CDR3 is built from 18 residues. CDR1 is PRHDT and CDR2 is FYEKMQ in the germline V gene (reference sequence). For the CDR3, the DNA is TGTGCCAGCAGCTTAGGAGCCCCCGGGACAGGGGGCATCGATGAGCAGTTCTTC. Amino acids: CASSLGAPGTGGIDEQFF.

V and J are TRBV5-1 and TRBJ1-1; 10 bases are shared with TRBD1. The V segment lost 1 base and the J segment 3 bases; nucleotides outside the gene matches: 18. Germline-derived CDR1 and CDR2 are SGHRS and YFSETQ. The CDR3 has 20 residues. The CDR3 loop is CASSLPFNLYTGQGDTEAFF. In DNA, the CDR3 is TGCGCCAGCAGCTTGCCTTTTAACCTTTACACCGGACAGGGGGACACTGAAGCTTTCTTT.